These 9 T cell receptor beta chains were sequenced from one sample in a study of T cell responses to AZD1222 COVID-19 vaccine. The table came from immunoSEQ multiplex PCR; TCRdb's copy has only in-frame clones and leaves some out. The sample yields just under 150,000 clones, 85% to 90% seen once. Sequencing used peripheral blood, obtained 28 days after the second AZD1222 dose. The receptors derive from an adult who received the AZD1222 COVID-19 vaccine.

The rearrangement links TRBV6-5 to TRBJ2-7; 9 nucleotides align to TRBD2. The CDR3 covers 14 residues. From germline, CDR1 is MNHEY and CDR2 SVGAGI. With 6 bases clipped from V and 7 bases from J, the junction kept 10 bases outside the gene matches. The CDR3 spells CASSQGLAFGEQYF. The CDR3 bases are TGTGCCAGCAGCCAGGGACTAGCTTTTGGTGAGCAGTACTTC.

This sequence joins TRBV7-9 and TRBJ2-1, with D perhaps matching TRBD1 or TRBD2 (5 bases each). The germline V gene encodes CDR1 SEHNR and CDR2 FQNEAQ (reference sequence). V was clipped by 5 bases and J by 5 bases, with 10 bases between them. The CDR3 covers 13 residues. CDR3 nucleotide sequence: TGTGCCAGCAGCATGGGACCAAACAATGAGCAGTTCTTC. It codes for CASSMGPNNEQFF.

The CDR3 DNA follows: TGTGCCAGCAGTTTATACGGACAGAGTATGAACACTGAAGCTTTCTTT. It yields the protein CASSLYGQSMNTEAFF. This chain links TRBV27 with TRBJ1-1; TRBD1 might be the D (6 bases). CDR1 and CDR2 (germline): MNHEY, SMNVEV (reference sequence). V was trimmed by 1 base and J by 0 bases, leaving 12 bases between them. CDR3 length: 16 residues.

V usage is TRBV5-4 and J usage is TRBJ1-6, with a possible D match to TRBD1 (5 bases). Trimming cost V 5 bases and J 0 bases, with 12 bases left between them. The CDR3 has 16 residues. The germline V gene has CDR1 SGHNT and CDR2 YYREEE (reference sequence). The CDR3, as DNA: TGTGCCAGCAGACCCCGGGGGGTCTCCTATAATTCACCCCTCCACTTT. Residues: CASRPRGVSYNSPLHF.

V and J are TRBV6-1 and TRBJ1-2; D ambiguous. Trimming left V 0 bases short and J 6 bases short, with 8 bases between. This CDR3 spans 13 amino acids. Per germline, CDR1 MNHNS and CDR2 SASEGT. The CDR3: CASSEADWNGYTF. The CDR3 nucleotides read TGTGCCAGCAGTGAAGCGGATTGGAATGGCTACACCTTC.

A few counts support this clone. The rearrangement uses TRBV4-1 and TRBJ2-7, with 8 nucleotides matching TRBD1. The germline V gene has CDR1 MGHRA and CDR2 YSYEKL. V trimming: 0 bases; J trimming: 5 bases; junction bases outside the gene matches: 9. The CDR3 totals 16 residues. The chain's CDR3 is CASSQDRTGRNNEQYF. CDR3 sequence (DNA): TGCGCCAGCAGCCAAGATCGGACAGGGAGGAACAACGAGCAGTACTTC.

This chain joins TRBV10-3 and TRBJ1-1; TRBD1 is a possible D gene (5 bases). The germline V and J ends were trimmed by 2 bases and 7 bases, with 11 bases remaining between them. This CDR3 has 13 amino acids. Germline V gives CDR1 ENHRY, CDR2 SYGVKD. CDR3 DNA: TGTGCCATCAGTGAGGCGGGGGACGGTGAAGCTTTCTTT. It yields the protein CAISEAGDGEAFF.

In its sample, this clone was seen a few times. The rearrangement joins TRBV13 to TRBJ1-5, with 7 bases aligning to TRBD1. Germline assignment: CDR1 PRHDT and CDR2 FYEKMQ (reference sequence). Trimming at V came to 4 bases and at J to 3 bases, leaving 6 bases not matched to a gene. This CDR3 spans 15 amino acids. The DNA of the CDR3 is TGTGCCAGCAGCTACTCGGGACAGATCAATCAGCCCCAGCATTTT. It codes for CASSYSGQINQPQHF.

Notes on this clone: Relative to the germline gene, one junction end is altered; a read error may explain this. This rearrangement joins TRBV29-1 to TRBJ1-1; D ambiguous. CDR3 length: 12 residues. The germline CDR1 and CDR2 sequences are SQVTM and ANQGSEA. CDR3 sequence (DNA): TGCAGCGTTCGGAGAGGGAGTTCTGATGCTTTCTTT. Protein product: CSVRRGSSDAFF. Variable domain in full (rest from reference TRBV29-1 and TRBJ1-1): SAVISQKPSRDICQRGTSLTIQCQVDSQVTMMFWYRQQPGQSLTLIATANQGSEATYESGFVIDKFPISRPNLTFSTLTVSNMSPEDSSIYLCSVRRGSSDAFFGQGTRLTVV.